These 31 T cell receptor beta chains originate from one sample sequenced in a study of blood T cells in healthy people across ages. Through a sample-barcoded 5' primer and a J-beta primer mix, a second PCR was run for about 6 to 12 cycles. TCRdb re-analysed the 5' RACE reads in MiXCR, keeping a single row per CDR3 protein. The sample consists of 780,000 or so distinct CDR3 sequences, 20% to 25% of them appearing once. This sample also appeared in a second study, on T cells of mothers and their children.

The sequenced sample was blood. Receptor source: a boy under 18 in good health.

Worth noting for this clonotype: At one end, the junction sequence differs from germline, possibly due to a read error. The rearrangement joins TRBV29-1 to TRBJ2-5; 7 positions agree with TRBD1. Germline V gene sequence: CDR1 SQVTM, CDR2 ANQGSEA. This CDR3 has 12 residues. The CDR3 spells CSVDRDGETQYF. CDR3 sequence (DNA): TGCAGTGTTGACAGGGACGGCGAGACCCAGTACTTC.

The chain carries TRBV6-5 and TRBJ2-7, with D possibly TRBD2 on 6 matching bases. Germline CDR1 MNHEY, CDR2 SVGAGI. V was shortened by 5 bases and J by 0 bases, with 14 bases between the two germline ends. This CDR3 contains 15 residues. The DNA of the CDR3 is TGTGCCAGCAGTCAAAGCCCGGACTACTCCTACGAGCAGTACTTC. Protein sequence: CASSQSPDYSYEQYF.

V gene TRBV5-1 combines with J gene TRBJ2-6, with D perhaps matching TRBD1 (7 bases). Germline V gene data show CDR1 as SGHRS and CDR2 as YFSETQ. CDR3 size: 17 residues. V dropped 5 bases and J dropped 2 bases, with 17 bases sitting between them. CDR3 nucleotides: TGCGCCAGCAGAGAGGGACAGCGGGCAACTGGGGCCAACGTCCTGACTTTC. Protein: CASREGQRATGANVLTF.

This clonotype appeared a few times. The chain uses TRBV11-1 and TRBJ2-7; possible D gene TRBD1, 6 bases. Trimming shortened V by 5 bases and J by 3 bases, and 26 bases separated the two germline ends. The germline CDR1 and CDR2 sequences are SGHAT and FQDESV (reference sequence). CDR3 length equals 18 residues. CDR3 coding DNA: TGTGCCAGCAGCCTAAGGCCCACCGAAGGCAGGGGCCTCTACGAGCAGTACTTC. Translating it yields CASSLRPTEGRGLYEQYF.

V usage is TRBV12-3 or TRBV12-4 and J usage is TRBJ2-3; TRBD1 matches 9 bases. The CDR3 extends over 15 amino acids. V lost 5 bases and J lost 3; bases outside the gene matches: 6. The CDR3 nucleotides are TGTGCCAGCAGTCCCTGGGACAGGGCAACAGATACGCAGTATTTT. Translated: CASSPWDRATDTQYF.

The CDR3 DNA is TGTGCCAGCTGCCCGGGACTAGCGGCAAACAATGAGCAGTTCTTC. As protein: CASCPGLAANNEQFF. V and J are TRBV27 and TRBJ2-1; 11 bases are shared with TRBD2. The CDR3 loop spans 15 amino acids. Germline assignment: CDR1 MNHEY and CDR2 SMNVEV (reference sequence). With 8 bases clipped from V and 5 bases from J, the junction kept 8 bases outside the gene matches.

This clonotype was seen only a few times. The J gene is TRBJ2-5, the V gene TRBV28, with a tentative D call TRBD2 (6 bases). The end of the DNA fits TRBJ2-7 better, so the J call may be wrong. This CDR3 comprises 14 residues. Germline V lookup: CDR1 MDHEN, CDR2 SYDVKM. This chain's CDR3 is CASSFAGRLDEQYF. The CDR3 region has the DNA TGTGCCAGCAGTTTTGCGGGACGGCTAGACGAGCAGTACTTC.

The chain links TRBV27 to TRBJ2-1; 7 nucleotides line up with TRBD1. This CDR3 is 15 amino acids long. The germline V gene has CDR1 MNHEY and CDR2 SMNVEV (reference sequence). Trimming took 3 bases from V and 14 from J; bases not matched to a gene: 16. The CDR3 is CASSFFFYPTGEKFF. The CDR3 nucleotides read TGTGCCAGCAGTTTTTTTTTCTACCCCACAGGGGAAAAGTTCTTC.

This clonotype was seen only a few times. The rearrangement uses TRBV29-1 and TRBJ2-1; no definite D call. V was cut by 2 bases and J by 10 bases, with 21 bases left in between. CDR1 and CDR2 from the germline V gene are SQVTM and ANQGSEA. The CDR3 is made up of 15 amino acids. The CDR3 nucleotides read TGCAGCGTTGAAATTGGGTACCTAAAGATCGGAGAGCAGTTCTTC. Protein product: CSVEIGYLKIGEQFF.

The sample holds a few counts of this clonotype. This sequence joins TRBV29-1 and TRBJ1-2; tentative D call: TRBD1 (5 bases). The CDR3 spans 15 residues. V was shortened by 0 bases and J by 5 bases, with 16 bases between the two germline ends. Germline lookup yields CDR1 SQVTM and CDR2 ANQGSEA. The CDR3 reads CSVEDAGLPWYGYTF. Written as DNA, the CDR3 is TGCAGCGTTGAAGACGCAGGGTTGCCTTGGTATGGCTACACCTTC.

This clonotype was detected only a few times. The CDR3 loop is CSATGTGVASPLHF. CDR3 nucleotides: TGCAGTGCTACTGGGACAGGGGTGGCTTCACCCCTCCACTTT. The chain is built from TRBV20-1 and TRBJ1-6, with 10 bases aligning to TRBD1. The CDR3 spans 14 residues. Germline V lookup: CDR1 DFQATT, CDR2 SNEGSKA (reference sequence). V trimming: 4 bases; J trimming: 9 bases; junction bases outside the gene matches: 6.

V usage is TRBV9 and J usage is TRBJ2-4, with 7 bases matching TRBD1. This CDR3 contains 16 residues. The V gene end was trimmed by 3 bases and the J gene end by 0 bases; junction bases not matched to a gene: 6. The germline V gene encodes CDR1 SGDLS and CDR2 YYNGEE. CDR3 sequence reads: CASSAGGQLAKNIQYF. For the CDR3, the DNA is TGTGCCAGCAGCGCAGGGGGACAGCTAGCCAAAAACATTCAGTACTTC.

There are a few counts of this clonotype. The chain is built from TRBV20-1 and TRBJ2-3; a possible D gene is TRBD2 (5 bases). The germline CDR1 and CDR2 sequences are DFQATT and SNEGSKA (reference sequence). This CDR3 has 13 amino acids. Trimming cost V 6 bases and J 2 bases, with 12 bases left between them. The CDR3 loop is CSAPDYPTDTQYF. CDR3 sequence (DNA): TGCAGTGCCCCCGACTACCCCACAGATACGCAGTATTTT.

The J gene is TRBJ1-2, the V gene TRBV4-3; D not resolved. Trimming shortened V by 0 bases and J by 2 bases, and 13 bases separated the two germline ends. Germline V lookup: CDR1 LGHNA, CDR2 YSLEER. The CDR3 has 16 amino acids. CDR3 DNA sequence: TGCGCCAGCAGCCAAGATACCCAGGATCGGAACTATGGCTACACCTTC. Its protein is CASSQDTQDRNYGYTF.

This clonotype was found a few times. The chain links TRBV27 to TRBJ1-4, with 10 nucleotides matching TRBD1. CDR3 length: 15 residues. Germline V gene lookup returns CDR1 MNHEY and CDR2 SMNVEV (reference sequence). V dropped 5 bases and J dropped 4; count of bases not matched to a gene: 4. The DNA of the CDR3 is TGTGCCAGCAGTCCGGGGGACAGGGGTAATGAAAAACTGTTTTTT. Protein: CASSPGDRGNEKLFF.

The rearrangement uses TRBV12-3 or TRBV12-4 and TRBJ2-7, with D possibly TRBD1 on 6 matching bases. The DNA end favors TRBJ2-1, so the J call may be wrong. This CDR3 is built from 14 residues. CDR3 loop: CASSLLGQSNEQFF. Written as DNA, the CDR3 is TGTGCCAGCAGTTTGTTGGGACAAAGCAATGAGCAGTTCTTC.

V gene TRBV15 combines with J gene TRBJ1-4; D remains unclear. This CDR3 is built from 15 residues. V lost 0 bases and J lost 7, with 12 bases in between. The germline CDR1 and CDR2 sequences are LNHNV and YYDKDF (reference sequence). The CDR3 DNA reads as TGTGCCACCAGCAGAGATTCAAGGACCGGTGAAAAACTGTTTTTT. This gives the protein CATSRDSRTGEKLFF.

This chain links TRBV29-1 with TRBJ2-7; TRBD1 matches 7 bases. V lost 6 bases, J lost 3 bases, and 8 bases stayed unmatched. Looked up from germline, CDR1 is SQVTM and CDR2 is ANQGSEA. CDR3 length: 13 amino acids. The CDR3 reads CSVTGTEDYEQYF. Written as DNA, the CDR3 is TGCAGCGTAACCGGGACAGAGGACTACGAGCAGTACTTC.

V usage is TRBV5-1 and J usage is TRBJ2-1; D gene unclear. The germline V and J ends were trimmed by 7 bases and 1 base, with 9 bases remaining between them. The CDR3 covers 13 residues. Germline V CDR1 and CDR2: SGHRS, YFSETQ. CDR3 nucleotide sequence: TGCGCCAGCGCGGCCAATTCCTACAATGAGCAGTTCTTC. Its translation: CASAANSYNEQFF.

The V and J genes are TRBV7-6 and TRBJ2-5; D gene unclear. The CDR3 extends over 14 amino acids. Trimming removed 1 base from V and 7 bases from J, with 13 bases in between. Germline CDR1 and CDR2: SGHVS and FNYEAQ. As DNA, the CDR3 is TGTGCCAGCAGCTTAGGTGGGCAGGCAGTGACCCAGTACTTC. It codes for CASSLGGQAVTQYF.

This chain uses TRBV6-2 or TRBV6-3 with TRBJ2-1; the D is unclear. TRBJ2-7 matches the DNA end more closely, so the J call is doubtful. Germline-derived CDR1 and CDR2 are MNHEY and SVGEGT. The CDR3 has 13 residues. The CDR3 bases are TGTGCCAGCAGAGATGCGTTACCCTACGAGCAGTACTTC. Its protein product is CASRDALPYEQYF.

The chain is built from TRBV20-1 and TRBJ2-5; a weak D match, TRBD1 (6 bases). The closer fit of TRBJ2-7 to the DNA end suggests the J call may be wrong. There are 15 residues in the CDR3. Germline V gene data show CDR1 as DFQATT and CDR2 as SNEGSKA (reference sequence). CDR3 sequence: CSARGPDLLFYEQYF. In DNA form, the CDR3 reads TGCAGTGCCAGGGGACCCGACCTACTCTTCTACGAGCAGTACTTC.

The genes are TRBV27 and TRBJ2-5, with TRBD2 matching 9 bases. The CDR3 is made up of 15 amino acids. Trimming at V came to 4 bases and at J to 3 bases, leaving 6 bases not matched to a gene. From germline, CDR1 is MNHEY and CDR2 SMNVEV (reference sequence). The CDR3, as DNA: TGTGCCAGCAGTTCCGGGACTAGCCCGGAAGAGACCCAGTACTTC. Amino acid sequence: CASSSGTSPEETQYF.

In regard to this clonotype: Germline and junction disagree at one end, which may indicate a read error. The chain has TRBV2 and TRBJ2-5, with D possibly TRBD2 on 11 matching bases. The CDR3 runs 20 residues. CDR1 is SNHLY, CDR2 FYNNEI, per germline. The CDR3 DNA reads TGTGCCAGCGGTGATGCCGGACAGGGGGTAGGGACTAGCGGACAAGAGACCCAGTACTTC. It specifies CASGDAGQGVGTSGQETQYF.

This chain joins TRBV12-3 or TRBV12-4 and TRBJ1-1; the D is unclear. V lost 1 base to trimming and J lost 6 bases, with 6 bases between them. CDR3 length: 12 amino acids. CDR3 sequence (DNA): TGTGCCAGCAGTTTAGGGGATGCTGAAGCTTTCTTT. Translated: CASSLGDAEAFF.

This clonotype was counted ten times or more. The chain uses TRBV5-6 and TRBJ1-4, with TRBD1 matching 7 bases. Trimming cost V 4 bases and J 2 bases; bases outside gene matches: 14. The CDR3 spans 18 residues. Germline loops: CDR1 SGHDT, CDR2 YYEEEE. The CDR3 DNA follows: TGTGCCAGCAGCCGCCTGGGGCAGGGGGGTGTGACTAATGAAAAACTGTTTTTT. It specifies CASSRLGQGGVTNEKLFF.

The table lists this clonotype with a few counts. This chain links TRBV4-1 with TRBJ2-7, with D possibly being TRBD1 (5 bases). Germline V gene data show CDR1 as MGHRA and CDR2 as YSYEKL. The CDR3 sequence is 16 residues long. Trimming left V 0 bases short and J 0 bases short, with 12 bases between. CDR3 nucleotides: TGCGCCAGCAGCCAAGATGGGGCAGCTTACTCCTACGAGCAGTACTTC. Amino acid sequence: CASSQDGAAYSYEQYF.

The chain carries TRBV20-1 and TRBJ1-3; D may be TRBD1 (5 bases). Trimming took off 3 bases at V and 10 bases at J, with 10 bases between the two ends. The CDR3 has 11 residues. CDR1 is DFQATT and CDR2 is SNEGSKA in the germline V gene (reference sequence). CDR3 in amino acids: CSASVGTTIYF. The DNA for the CDR3 is TGCAGTGCTAGTGTGGGGACGACCATATATTTT.

The chain joins TRBV5-4 to TRBJ2-7, with 9 bases matching TRBD2. CDR1 is SGHNT and CDR2 is YYREEE in the germline V gene (reference sequence). Trimming took 3 bases from V and 2 from J; bases not matched to a gene: 9. The CDR3 totals 16 residues. CDR3 loop: CASSWGGAGGAYEQYF. The DNA of the CDR3 is TGTGCCAGCAGCTGGGGGGGAGCGGGAGGCGCCTACGAGCAGTACTTC.

The chain employs TRBV5-1 and TRBJ1-1, with a tentative D call TRBD1 (5 bases). Germline CDR1 reads SGHRS; CDR2 reads YFSETQ. There are 14 residues in the CDR3. V was pared by 4 bases and J by 7 bases, with 17 bases between. The CDR3 region has the DNA TGCGCCAGCAGCACTCGGGACCTCGGAAATGAAGCTTTCTTT. Encoded protein: CASSTRDLGNEAFF.

The chain uses TRBV9 and TRBJ2-4, with D tentatively TRBD1 or TRBD2 (6 bases each). Germline V gene data show CDR1 as SGDLS and CDR2 as YYNGEE. V shed 3 bases and J shed 7 bases, with 11 bases lying between them. The CDR3 has 13 residues. CDR3 nucleotides: TGTGCCAGCAGCGGGGTGGGGGGCAACATTCAGTACTTC. Its protein product is CASSGVGGNIQYF.